This is a list of T cell receptor beta chains from one sample in a study of T cell responses to AZD1222 COVID-19 vaccine. Measured with immunoSEQ multiplex PCR; TCRdb has only the in-frame clones, and not every one. This sample has around 100,000 clones, with about 87% found just once. The source was peripheral blood, collected on day 0 of AZD1222 vaccination. The receptors originated from an adult in good health. Each CDR3 is given with its conserved first and last residue. The order of the fields is clone size, V gene, D gene, J gene, CDR3 protein, CDR3 DNA. A D gene is named only where the DNA matches it firmly. Size is stated for part of the rows, as once, few or many counts, or as a class when the clone is expanded.

clone_size: .
v_call: TRBV6-2/TRBV6-3
d_call: TRBD2
j_call: TRBJ2-3
cdr3_aa: CASSYSRGLGTDTQYF
cdr3_nt: TGTGCCAGCAGTTACTCACGGGGACTAGGGACAGATACGCAGTATTTT

clone_size: few
v_call: TRBV6-6
d_call: .
j_call: TRBJ1-1
cdr3_aa: CASSTLGGTEAFF
cdr3_nt: TGTGCCAGCAGTACTTTGGGGGGAACTGAAGCTTTCTTT

clone_size: few
v_call: TRBV25-1
d_call: TRBD1
j_call: TRBJ1-1
cdr3_aa: CASSLGQGRTEAFF
cdr3_nt: TGTGCCAGCAGTCTTGGACAGGGACGGACTGAAGCTTTCTTT

clone_size: .
v_call: TRBV18
d_call: TRBD1
j_call: TRBJ2-7
cdr3_aa: CASSRFRDSRTYEQYF
cdr3_nt: TGTGCCAGCTCACGATTCCGGGACAGCCGGACCTACGAGCAGTACTTC

clone_size: .
v_call: TRBV6-2/TRBV6-3
d_call: TRBD1
j_call: TRBJ1-2
cdr3_aa: CASSPVSGQPHVTF
cdr3_nt: TGTGCCAGCAGCCCCGTTTCGGGACAGCCGCATGTGACCTTC

clone_size: .
v_call: TRBV3-1/TRBV3-2
d_call: TRBD1
j_call: TRBJ2-2
cdr3_aa: CASSPDREDTGELFF
cdr3_nt: TGTGCCAGCAGCCCGGACAGGGAGGACACCGGGGAGCTGTTTTTT

clone_size: .
v_call: TRBV6-4
d_call: TRBD1
j_call: TRBJ1-5
cdr3_aa: CASSEQGDSNQPQHF
cdr3_nt: TGTGCCAGCAGTGAGCAGGGGGATAGCAATCAGCCCCAGCATTTT

clone_size: .
v_call: TRBV5-1
d_call: .
j_call: TRBJ1-1
cdr3_aa: CASSLEGLPGAEAFF
cdr3_nt: TGCGCCAGCAGCTTGGAAGGACTGCCAGGGGCTGAAGCTTTCTTT

clone_size: .
v_call: TRBV5-1
d_call: .
j_call: TRBJ1-4
cdr3_aa: CASKLQGNEKLFF
cdr3_nt: TGCGCCAGCAAGTTGCAGGGTAATGAAAAACTGTTTTTT

clone_size: .
v_call: TRBV29-1
d_call: .
j_call: TRBJ2-5
cdr3_aa: CSVAGVGQETQYF
cdr3_nt: TGCAGCGTGGCTGGGGTAGGCCAAGAGACCCAGTACTTC

clone_size: .
v_call: TRBV19
d_call: .
j_call: TRBJ1-1
cdr3_aa: CASSKSRGPPEAFF
cdr3_nt: TGTGCCAGTAGTAAATCCAGGGGCCCGCCTGAAGCTTTCTTT

clone_size: once
v_call: TRBV7-2
d_call: .
j_call: TRBJ1-6
cdr3_aa: CASSLRVGNSPLHF
cdr3_nt: TGTGCCAGCAGCTTAAGGGTCGGAAATTCACCCCTCCACTTT

clone_size: .
v_call: TRBV6-1
d_call: .
j_call: TRBJ1-2
cdr3_aa: CASSEREVGSGYTF
cdr3_nt: TGTGCCAGCAGTGAACGGGAGGTCGGGAGTGGCTACACCTTC

clone_size: .
v_call: TRBV19
d_call: TRBD2
j_call: TRBJ2-1
cdr3_aa: CASSLLAGGDSFFDEQFF
cdr3_nt: TGTGCCAGTAGTCTTCTCGCGGGAGGGGATTCTTTCTTTGATGAGCAGTTCTTC

clone_size: .
v_call: TRBV7-2
d_call: TRBD1
j_call: TRBJ1-1
cdr3_aa: CASSSGQGLEAFF
cdr3_nt: TGTGCCAGCAGCTCCGGACAGGGATTAGAAGCTTTCTTT

clone_size: .
v_call: TRBV13
d_call: TRBD1
j_call: TRBJ2-2
cdr3_aa: CASSFGTGGNTGELFF
cdr3_nt: TGTGCCAGCAGCTTCGGGACAGGGGGAAACACCGGGGAGCTGTTTTTT

clone_size: .
v_call: TRBV9
d_call: .
j_call: TRBJ1-1
cdr3_aa: CASSAGGTEAFF
cdr3_nt: TGTGCCAGCAGTGCCGGAGGAACTGAAGCTTTCTTT

clone_size: few
v_call: TRBV2
d_call: TRBD2
j_call: TRBJ2-5
cdr3_aa: CASSDGRGGEETQYF
cdr3_nt: TGTGCCAGCAGTGACGGGCGGGGGGGCGAAGAGACCCAGTACTTC

clone_size: .
v_call: TRBV29-1
d_call: TRBD2
j_call: TRBJ2-3
cdr3_aa: CSVELTSGRVTDTQYF
cdr3_nt: TGCAGCGTTGAATTGACTAGCGGGAGGGTCACAGATACGCAGTATTTT

clone_size: .
v_call: TRBV10-2
d_call: .
j_call: TRBJ1-1
cdr3_aa: CASSERGGNTEAFF
cdr3_nt: TGCGCCAGCAGTGAACGCGGGGGGAACACTGAAGCTTTCTTT

clone_size: .
v_call: TRBV7-2
d_call: TRBD1
j_call: TRBJ1-2
cdr3_aa: CASSSPGQGNGYTF
cdr3_nt: TGTGCCAGCAGCTCTCCGGGACAGGGAAATGGCTACACCTTC

clone_size: .
v_call: TRBV2
d_call: .
j_call: TRBJ1-1
cdr3_aa: CASSEDGSEAFF
cdr3_nt: TGTGCCAGCAGTGAGGACGGATCTGAAGCTTTCTTT

clone_size: .
v_call: TRBV6-5
d_call: .
j_call: TRBJ2-7
cdr3_aa: CASSYSNDYSYEQYF
cdr3_nt: TGTGCCAGCAGTTACTCGAATGACTACTCCTACGAGCAGTACTTC

clone_size: .
v_call: TRBV6-4
d_call: TRBD1
j_call: TRBJ1-6
cdr3_aa: CASSDRAGGNSPLHF
cdr3_nt: TGTGCCAGCAGTGACCGGGCAGGGGGTAATTCACCCCTCCACTTT

clone_size: .
v_call: TRBV29-1
d_call: TRBD2
j_call: TRBJ2-5
cdr3_aa: CSVGPSGSQETQYF
cdr3_nt: TGCAGCGTTGGCCCTAGCGGGAGCCAAGAGACCCAGTACTTC

clone_size: .
v_call: TRBV7-2
d_call: .
j_call: TRBJ2-7
cdr3_aa: CASSVRDNYEQYF
cdr3_nt: TGTGCCAGCAGCGTCCGGGACAACTACGAGCAGTACTTC

clone_size: .
v_call: TRBV2
d_call: TRBD1
j_call: TRBJ2-2
cdr3_aa: CASSGQGDTGELFF
cdr3_nt: TGTGCCAGCAGTGGACAGGGGGATACCGGGGAGCTGTTTTTT

clone_size: .
v_call: TRBV11-1
d_call: .
j_call: TRBJ2-7
cdr3_aa: CASSLRGALRGEQYF
cdr3_nt: TGTGCCAGCAGCTTACGGGGGGCCCTCCGGGGGGAGCAGTACTTC

clone_size: once
v_call: TRBV25-1
d_call: .
j_call: TRBJ1-5
cdr3_aa: CASSEFGSNQPQHF
cdr3_nt: TGTGCCAGCAGTGAATTTGGTAGCAATCAGCCCCAGCATTTT

clone_size: .
v_call: TRBV19
d_call: TRBD1
j_call: TRBJ1-2
cdr3_aa: CASSTQQGTSNYGYTF
cdr3_nt: TGTGCCAGTAGCACCCAACAGGGGACATCTAACTATGGCTACACCTTC

clone_size: .
v_call: TRBV6-2/TRBV6-3
d_call: .
j_call: TRBJ2-1
cdr3_aa: CASSYSRVKSEQFF
cdr3_nt: TGTGCCAGCAGTTACTCGCGGGTCAAGTCGGAGCAGTTCTTC

clone_size: .
v_call: TRBV2
d_call: TRBD1
j_call: TRBJ1-6
cdr3_aa: CASFAEQGNSPLHF
cdr3_nt: TGTGCCAGCTTTGCGGAACAGGGGAATTCACCCCTCCACTTT

clone_size: .
v_call: TRBV7-2
d_call: TRBD2
j_call: TRBJ2-2
cdr3_aa: CASSSGTLYTGELFF
cdr3_nt: TGTGCCAGCAGCAGCGGGACTCTATACACCGGGGAGCTGTTTTTT

clone_size: .
v_call: TRBV2
d_call: .
j_call: TRBJ2-5
cdr3_aa: CASSEGERSQYF
cdr3_nt: TGTGCCAGCAGTGAAGGGGAGCGGAGCCAGTACTTC

clone_size: once
v_call: TRBV5-1
d_call: .
j_call: TRBJ2-5
cdr3_aa: CASQNQFQETQYF
cdr3_nt: TGCGCCAGCCAGAACCAGTTCCAAGAGACCCAGTACTTC

clone_size: .
v_call: TRBV6-5
d_call: TRBD2
j_call: TRBJ2-3
cdr3_aa: CATKGLAGDTQYF
cdr3_nt: TGTGCCACAAAGGGACTAGCGGGCGATACGCAGTATTTT

clone_size: .
v_call: TRBV7-2
d_call: TRBD1
j_call: TRBJ1-2
cdr3_aa: CASSDRGLGYGYTF
cdr3_nt: TGTGCCAGCAGTGACAGGGGGCTTGGCTATGGCTACACCTTC

clone_size: .
v_call: TRBV2
d_call: .
j_call: TRBJ1-6
cdr3_aa: CASSEDQGTNSPLHF
cdr3_nt: TGTGCCAGCAGTGAGGATCAGGGTACGAATTCACCCCTCCACTTT

clone_size: .
v_call: TRBV6-5
d_call: TRBD1
j_call: TRBJ1-2
cdr3_aa: CASSRDSIYGYTF
cdr3_nt: TGTGCCAGCAGTCGGGACAGCATCTATGGCTACACCTTC